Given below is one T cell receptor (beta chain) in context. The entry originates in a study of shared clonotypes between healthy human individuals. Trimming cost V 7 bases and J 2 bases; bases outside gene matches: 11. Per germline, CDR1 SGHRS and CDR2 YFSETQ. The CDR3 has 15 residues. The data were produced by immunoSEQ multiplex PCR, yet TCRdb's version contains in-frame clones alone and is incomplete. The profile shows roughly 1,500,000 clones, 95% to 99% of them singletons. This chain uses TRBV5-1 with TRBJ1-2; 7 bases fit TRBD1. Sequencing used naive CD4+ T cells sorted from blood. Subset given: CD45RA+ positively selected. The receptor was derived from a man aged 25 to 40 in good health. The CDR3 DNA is TGCGCCAGCGGCCAACCGGGACAGCCCAACTATGGCTACACCTTC. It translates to CASGQPGQPNYGYTF.